Given below is one T cell receptor beta chain in context. Its specificity is not known. Libraries of TCR beta came from quantitative 5'-RACE with molecular barcodes. MiXCR, applied by TCRdb to the 5' RACE reads, yields one record per CDR3 protein. The table records 200,000 to 300,000 distinct CDR3 sequences, roughly 8.6% of them present only once. The record originates from a study of CD8 T cells in ankylosing spondylitis. Study-level points and caveats: There was a TCR beta motif, made of 7 to 9 highly homologous variants, that appeared characteristic of ankylosing spondylitis blood.

The CDR3 contains 13 residues. The ends were cut back, 3 bases at V and 4 bases at J, with 12 bases in the middle. The V gene's germline CDR1 is SQVTM and CDR2 ANQGSEA. Sequencing used blood, either unsorted or a sorted T cell fraction (not recorded which). The sequence came from a male donor with ankylosing spondylitis or in good health (not recorded which). V is TRBV29-1 and J is TRBJ1-2; D perhaps matches TRBD1 (6 bases). CDR3 nucleotides: TGCAGCGTTGACCTACAGGGCGGCTATGGCTACACCTTC. Translated: CSVDLQGGYGYTF. Drawing the rest from reference TRBV29-1 and TRBJ1-2, the complete variable domain is SAVISQKPSRDICQRGTSLTIQCQVDSQVTMMFWYRQQPGQSLTLIATANQGSEATYESGFVIDKFPISRPNLTFSTLTVSNMSPEDSSIYLCSVDLQGGYGYTFGSGTRLTVV.